The sequence of this T cell receptor beta chain was determined in a study of regulatory T cells in long-lasting Graves disease. CDR3 size: 14 residues. Trimming removed 5 bases from V and 0 bases from J; junction bases left unmatched: 3. Germline CDR1 and CDR2: SGHAT and FQNNGV. This clonotype was found many times. Its antigen is unidentified. Time point noted: newly diagnosed GD, antithyroid drugs for less than 3 months. RNA extracted from PBMCs served as the sequencing template. Points from the study as a whole: Newly diagnosed Graves' patients exceeded persistent ones in TCR diversity. With persistent disease, TRBV28, TRBJ1-2 and TRBJ2-5 were the favored segments. Blood alone, not thyroid tissue, was studied.

Arm-PCR of CDR3 regions and iRepertoire HTBI primers were used to build TCR beta libraries. In the original analysis: Among the samples, roughly 65 TRBV and some 15 TRBJ segments were identified. Each CDR3 protein is one row after TCRdb ran MiXCR on the multiplex PCR reads. The V and J calls shown here were made by TCRdb, not taken from the authors' results. The sample lists approximately 400,000 distinct CDR3 sequences; about 16% were seen once. The chain recombines TRBV11-2 with TRBJ1-1, with 7 bases matching TRBD1. The sequencing here drew on peripheral blood mononuclear cells (PBMCs), taken at new diagnosis, from a patient treated with antithyroid drugs. The sequence came from a female donor with Graves disease. CDR3 bases: TGTGCCAGCAGCCGGACAGGATTGAACACTGAAGCTTTCTTT. Its protein product is CASSRTGLNTEAFF.